This T cell receptor beta chain emerged from a study of CD8 T cells in Susac syndrome. The authors reverse transcribed 0.5 to 1 ug RNA with random hexamers. TCRdb re-analysed the immunoSEQ multiplex PCR reads in MiXCR, keeping a single row per CDR3 protein. Of 100,000 to 150,000 distinct CDR3 sequences listed, around 95% are singletons. Sequencing of TCR beta was carried out in blood CD8+ and CD4+ T cells. The sequencing input was CD4+ T cells from PBMCs. The sequence was obtained from a human donor in good health.

The CDR3 sequence: CASSAWTPNTGELFF. The CDR3 nucleotides are TGTGCCAGCAGCGCCTGGACTCCGAACACCGGGGAGCTGTTTTTT. The chain couples TRBV7-2 to TRBJ2-2; D is perhaps TRBD2 (5 bases). Per germline, CDR1 SGHTA and CDR2 FQGNSA. This CDR3 has 15 amino acids. Trimming pared 5 bases from V and 0 bases from J, leaving 10 bases between.